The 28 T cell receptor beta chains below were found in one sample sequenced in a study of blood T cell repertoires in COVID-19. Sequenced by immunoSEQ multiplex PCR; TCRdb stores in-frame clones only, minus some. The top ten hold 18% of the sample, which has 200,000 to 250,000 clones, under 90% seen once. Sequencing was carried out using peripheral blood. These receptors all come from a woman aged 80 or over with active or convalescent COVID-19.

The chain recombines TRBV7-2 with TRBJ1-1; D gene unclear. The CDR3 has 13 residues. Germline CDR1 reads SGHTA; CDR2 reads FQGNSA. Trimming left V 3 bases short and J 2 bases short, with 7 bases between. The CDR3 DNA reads TGTGCCAGCAGCTTCGGGATCAACACTGAAGCTTTCTTT. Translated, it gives CASSFGINTEAFF.

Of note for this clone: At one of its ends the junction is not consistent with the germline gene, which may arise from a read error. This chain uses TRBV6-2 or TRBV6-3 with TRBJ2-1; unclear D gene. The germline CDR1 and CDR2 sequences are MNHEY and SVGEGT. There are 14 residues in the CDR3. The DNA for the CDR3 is TGTGCCAGCAGCAACTCCCTCTCCGACAATGAGCAGTTCTTC. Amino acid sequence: CASSNSLSDNEQFF.

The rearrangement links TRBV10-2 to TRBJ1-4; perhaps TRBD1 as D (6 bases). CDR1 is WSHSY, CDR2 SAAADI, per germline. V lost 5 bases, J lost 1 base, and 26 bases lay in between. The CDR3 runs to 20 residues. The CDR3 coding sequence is TGCGCCAGCAGTCGGGAACAACCTGACAGGCTACCCCTAACTAATGAAAAACTGTTTTTT. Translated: CASSREQPDRLPLTNEKLFF.

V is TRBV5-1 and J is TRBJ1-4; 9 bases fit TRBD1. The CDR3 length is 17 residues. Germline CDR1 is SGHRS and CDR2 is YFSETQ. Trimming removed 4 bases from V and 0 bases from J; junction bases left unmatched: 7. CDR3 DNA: TGCGCCAGCAGCGTGGGACAGGGCCGACCAACTAATGAAAAACTGTTTTTT. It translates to CASSVGQGRPTNEKLFF.

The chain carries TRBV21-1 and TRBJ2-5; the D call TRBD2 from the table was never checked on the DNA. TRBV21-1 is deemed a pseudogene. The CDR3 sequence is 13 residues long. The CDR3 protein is CASRRANEETQYF. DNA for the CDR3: TGTGCCAGCAGGAGAGCTAATGAAGAGACCCAGTACTTC.

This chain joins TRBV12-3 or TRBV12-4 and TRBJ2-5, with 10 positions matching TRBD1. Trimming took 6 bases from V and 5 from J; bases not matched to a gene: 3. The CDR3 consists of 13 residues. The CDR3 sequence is CASRDRGGETQYF. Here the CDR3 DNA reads TGTGCCAGCAGGGACAGGGGGGGCGAGACCCAGTACTTC.

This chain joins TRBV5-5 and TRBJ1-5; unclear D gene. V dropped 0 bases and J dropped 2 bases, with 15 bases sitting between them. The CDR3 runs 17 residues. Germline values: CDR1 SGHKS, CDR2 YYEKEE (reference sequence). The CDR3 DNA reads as TGTGCCAGCAGCTTGGTTCCCGGAGCCGGGGGCAATCAGCCCCAGCATTTT. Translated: CASSLVPGAGGNQPQHF.

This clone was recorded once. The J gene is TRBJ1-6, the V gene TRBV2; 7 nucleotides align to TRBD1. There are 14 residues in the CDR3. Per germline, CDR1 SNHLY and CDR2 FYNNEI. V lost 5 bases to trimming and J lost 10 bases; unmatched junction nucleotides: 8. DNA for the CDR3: TGTGCCAGCAGTCTACAGGGGAAGCCCTCACCCCTCCACTTT. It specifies CASSLQGKPSPLHF.

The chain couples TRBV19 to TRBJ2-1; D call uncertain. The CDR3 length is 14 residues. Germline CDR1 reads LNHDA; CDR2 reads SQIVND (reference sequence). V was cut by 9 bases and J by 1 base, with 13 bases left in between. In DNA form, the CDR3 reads TGTGCCAGCCATATAGCTGGGTCCTACAATGAGCAGTTCTTC. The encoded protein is CASHIAGSYNEQFF.

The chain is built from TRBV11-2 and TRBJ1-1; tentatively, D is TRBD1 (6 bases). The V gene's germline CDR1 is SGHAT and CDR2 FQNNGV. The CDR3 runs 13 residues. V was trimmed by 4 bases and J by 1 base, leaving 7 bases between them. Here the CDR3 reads CASSSRGNTEAFF. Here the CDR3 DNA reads TGTGCCAGCAGCTCCAGGGGGAACACTGAAGCTTTCTTT.

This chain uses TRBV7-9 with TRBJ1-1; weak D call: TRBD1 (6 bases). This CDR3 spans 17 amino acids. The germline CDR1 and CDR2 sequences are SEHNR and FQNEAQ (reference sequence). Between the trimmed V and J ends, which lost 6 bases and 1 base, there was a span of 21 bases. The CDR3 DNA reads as TGTGCCAGCAGAGGGGCGGGGGGCAAAGCGGGGAACACTGAAGCTTTCTTT. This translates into CASRGAGGKAGNTEAFF.

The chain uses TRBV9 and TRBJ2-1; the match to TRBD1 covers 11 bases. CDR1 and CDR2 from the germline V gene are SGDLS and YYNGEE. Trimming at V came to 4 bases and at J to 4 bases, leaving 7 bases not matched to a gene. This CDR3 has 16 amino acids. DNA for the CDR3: TGTGCCAGCAGCCCCTCGGGACAGGGGGGATACAATGAGCAGTTCTTC. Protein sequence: CASSPSGQGGYNEQFF.

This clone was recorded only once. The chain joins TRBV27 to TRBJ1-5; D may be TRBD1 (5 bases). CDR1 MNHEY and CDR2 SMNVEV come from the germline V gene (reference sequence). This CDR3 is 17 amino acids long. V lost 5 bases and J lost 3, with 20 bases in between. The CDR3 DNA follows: TGTGCCAGCAGTCCCACCGCGGGGAGGGGTTACAATCAGCCCCAGCATTTT. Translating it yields CASSPTAGRGYNQPQHF.

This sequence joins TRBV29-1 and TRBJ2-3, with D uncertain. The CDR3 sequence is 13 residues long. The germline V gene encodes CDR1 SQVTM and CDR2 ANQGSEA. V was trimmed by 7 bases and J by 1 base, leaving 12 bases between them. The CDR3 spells CSAKRGGTDTQYF. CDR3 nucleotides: TGCAGCGCGAAGAGAGGTGGCACAGATACGCAGTATTTT.

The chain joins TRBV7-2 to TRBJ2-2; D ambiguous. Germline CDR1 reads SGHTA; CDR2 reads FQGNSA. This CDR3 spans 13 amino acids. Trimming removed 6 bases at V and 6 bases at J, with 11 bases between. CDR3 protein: CASRRLGAGELFF. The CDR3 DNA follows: TGTGCCAGCAGGAGGCTAGGCGCCGGGGAGCTGTTTTTT.

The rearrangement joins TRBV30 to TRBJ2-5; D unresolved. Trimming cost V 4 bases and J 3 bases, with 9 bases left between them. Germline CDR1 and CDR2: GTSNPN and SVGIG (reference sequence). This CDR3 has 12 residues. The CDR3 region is CAWTIQKETQYF. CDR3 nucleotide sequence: TGTGCCTGGACCATTCAAAAAGAGACCCAGTACTTC.

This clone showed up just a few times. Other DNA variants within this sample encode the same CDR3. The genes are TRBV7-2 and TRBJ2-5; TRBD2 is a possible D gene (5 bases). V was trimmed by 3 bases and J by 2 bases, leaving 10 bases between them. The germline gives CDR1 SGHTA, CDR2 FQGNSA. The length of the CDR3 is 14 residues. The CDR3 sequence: CASSFNPGQETQYF. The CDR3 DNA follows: TGTGCCAGCAGCTTTAATCCGGGACAAGAGACCCAGTACTTC.

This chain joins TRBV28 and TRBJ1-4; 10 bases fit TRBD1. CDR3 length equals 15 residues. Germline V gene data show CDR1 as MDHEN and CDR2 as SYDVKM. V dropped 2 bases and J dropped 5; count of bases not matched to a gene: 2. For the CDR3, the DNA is TGTGCCAGCAGTTTACCGACAGGGGGCAATGAAAAACTGTTTTTT. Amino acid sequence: CASSLPTGGNEKLFF.

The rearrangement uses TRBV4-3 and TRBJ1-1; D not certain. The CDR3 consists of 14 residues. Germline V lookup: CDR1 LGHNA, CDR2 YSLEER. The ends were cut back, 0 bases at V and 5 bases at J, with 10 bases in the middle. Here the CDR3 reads CASSQDQIGTEAFF. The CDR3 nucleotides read TGCGCCAGCAGCCAAGATCAGATCGGGACTGAAGCTTTCTTT.

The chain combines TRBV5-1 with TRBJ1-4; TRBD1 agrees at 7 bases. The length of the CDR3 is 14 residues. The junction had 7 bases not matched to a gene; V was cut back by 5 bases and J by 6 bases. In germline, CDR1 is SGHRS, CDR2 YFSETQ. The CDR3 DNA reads TGCGCCAGCAGTCTGACAGGGACGGATGAAAAACTGTTTTTT. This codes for CASSLTGTDEKLFF.

CDR3 region: CASSKDLRANSPLHF. The CDR3 coding sequence is TGTGCCAGCAGTAAGGACCTGAGGGCAAATTCACCCCTCCACTTT. The V and J genes are TRBV28 and TRBJ1-6; no firm D call. Germline V gene lookup returns CDR1 MDHEN and CDR2 SYDVKM. V shed 5 bases and J shed 7 bases, with 15 bases lying between them. This CDR3 has 15 amino acids.

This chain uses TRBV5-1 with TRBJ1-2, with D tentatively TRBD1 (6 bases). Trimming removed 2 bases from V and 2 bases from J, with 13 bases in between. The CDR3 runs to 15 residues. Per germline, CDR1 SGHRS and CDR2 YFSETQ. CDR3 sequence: CASSLYPTGNYGYTF. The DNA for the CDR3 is TGCGCCAGCAGCTTATATCCAACAGGGAACTATGGCTACACCTTC.

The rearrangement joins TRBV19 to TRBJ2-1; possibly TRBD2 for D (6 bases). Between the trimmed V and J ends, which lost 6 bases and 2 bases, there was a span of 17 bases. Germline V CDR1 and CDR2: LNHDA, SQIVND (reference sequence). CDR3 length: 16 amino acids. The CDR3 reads CASSHPPGGTYNEQFF. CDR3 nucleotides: TGTGCCAGTAGCCACCCCCCCGGGGGAACCTACAATGAGCAGTTCTTC.

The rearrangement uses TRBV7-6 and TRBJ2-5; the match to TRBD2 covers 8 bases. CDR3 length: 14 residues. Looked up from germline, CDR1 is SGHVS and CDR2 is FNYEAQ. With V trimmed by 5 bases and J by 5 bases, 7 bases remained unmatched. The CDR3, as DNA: TGTGCCAGCAGCCGAAATAGCGGGAAGGAGACCCAGTACTTC. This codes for CASSRNSGKETQYF.

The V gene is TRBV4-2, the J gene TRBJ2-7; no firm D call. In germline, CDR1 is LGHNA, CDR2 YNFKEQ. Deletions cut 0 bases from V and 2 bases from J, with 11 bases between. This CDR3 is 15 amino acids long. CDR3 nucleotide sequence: TGTGCCAGCAGCCAAGATTTTGCGGCAGCCTACGAGCAGTACTTC. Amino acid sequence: CASSQDFAAAYEQYF.

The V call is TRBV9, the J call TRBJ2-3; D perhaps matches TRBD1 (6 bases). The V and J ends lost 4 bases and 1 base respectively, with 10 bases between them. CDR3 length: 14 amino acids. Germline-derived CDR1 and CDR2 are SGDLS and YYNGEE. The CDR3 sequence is CASSLTGGTDTQYF. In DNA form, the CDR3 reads TGTGCCAGCAGCCTGACAGGAGGCACAGATACGCAGTATTTT.

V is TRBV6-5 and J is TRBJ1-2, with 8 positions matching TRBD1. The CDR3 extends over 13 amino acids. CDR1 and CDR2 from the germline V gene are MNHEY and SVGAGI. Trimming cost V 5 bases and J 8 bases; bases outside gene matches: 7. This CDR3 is CASSISGGKGYTF. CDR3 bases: TGTGCCAGCAGTATATCAGGGGGCAAAGGCTACACCTTC.

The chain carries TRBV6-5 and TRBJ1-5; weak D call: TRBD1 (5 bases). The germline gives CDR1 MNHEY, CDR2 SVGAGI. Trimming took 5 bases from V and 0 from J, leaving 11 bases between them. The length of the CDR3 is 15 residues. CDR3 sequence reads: CASSRRQNSNQPQHF. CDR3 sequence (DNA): TGTGCCAGCAGTCGCCGACAGAATAGCAATCAGCCCCAGCATTTT.